This T cell receptor beta chain was observed in a study of blood T cell repertoires in COVID-19. Study summary: Specimens from acute and convalescent COVID-19 originated in the United States, Italy and Spain.

Participants were aged roughly 18 to 100 years from more than 20 US areas. Clones were sequenced by immunoSEQ multiplex PCR, and TCRdb holds only the in-frame ones, with some missing. The sample records a few hundred thousand clones, more than 75% being singletons. This CDR3 has 14 residues. V dropped 9 bases and J dropped 5 bases, with 16 bases sitting between them. Looked up from germline, CDR1 is LNHDA and CDR2 is SQIVND (reference sequence). This TCR was recovered from a woman aged 50 to 65 who had recovered from COVID-19. V and J are TRBV19 and TRBJ1-4; possible D gene TRBD1, 6 bases. Sequences were obtained from PBMCs or T cells enriched from blood (not recorded which). The CDR3 DNA follows: TGTGCCAGCAGGACAGTAGCTACCAATGAAAAACTGTTTTTT. It yields the protein CASRTVATNEKLFF.